This T cell receptor beta chain was captured by sequencing in a study of blood T cell repertoires in COVID-19. Overall study context: The origin of the acute and convalescent COVID-19 samples was the United States, Italy and Spain. Sample material is recorded as cDNA or gDNA derived from T cells, B-cell-depleted T cells, or PBMCs.

This clone was observed a few times. The authors' processing: Using reference gene primer amplification, nucleated cell counts were estimated. Sequenced by immunoSEQ multiplex PCR; TCRdb stores in-frame clones only, minus some. V and J calls and clone size follow that table, whereas D and trimming were derived from the DNA. The sample lists more than 150,000 clones; approximately 86% were seen once. This CDR3 region has 18 residues. Between the trimmed V and J ends, which lost 4 bases and 7 bases, there was a span of 26 bases. Per germline, CDR1 MNHEY and CDR2 SVGEGT. The chain links TRBV6-2 or TRBV6-3 to TRBJ2-1; D might be TRBD2 (6 bases). This receptor was identified in a woman in her 70s with acute or convalescent COVID-19. Sequences were obtained from peripheral blood. CDR3 region: CASSSVIPGLTTLNEQFF. The CDR3 DNA is TGTGCCAGCAGTTCAGTTATCCCGGGACTCACCACCCTGAATGAGCAGTTCTTC.